The T cell receptor beta chain described here comes from a study of somatic mutations in cytotoxic T cells in rheumatoid arthritis. Overall study: Collection of patient blood (30 ml EDTA) took place right after diagnosis, before any treatment. At nearly 100% purity, some V beta antibody-stained T-cell populations were flow-sorted, and these included V beta1+ cells that were sequenced for TCRB.

Trimming removed 5 bases from V and 5 bases from J, with 15 bases in between. CDR3 length: 14 amino acids. The germline V gene has CDR1 SGHDN and CDR2 FVKESK. How the authors handled the data: Patient-derived CD8+ clones with a size above 1% showed rare matches to published virus-specific TCRB sequences. Produced via immunoSEQ multiplex PCR; TCRdb's table is partial and in-frame only. The V and J calls and clone size come from that table; D and trimming were worked out from the DNA. This sample has about 7,000 clones, with 60% to 85% found just once. V and J are TRBV14 and TRBJ2-5; TRBD1 or TRBD2 may be the D gene (6 bases each). Material: CD8+ T cells sorted from blood. The receptor comes from an adult with rheumatoid arthritis. CDR3 sequence reads: CASSRGARSETQYF. In DNA form, the CDR3 reads TGTGCCAGCAGCAGGGGGGCCCGTTCTGAGACCCAGTACTTC.